This record looks at one T cell receptor beta chain sequence and its context. The age range of participants was about 18 to 100 years, with residence in about 25 US areas. Categorization into cohorts depended on clinical history that participants reported. These data are taken from a study of blood T cell repertoires in COVID-19. Study summary: The analysed material was cDNA or gDNA that came from T cells, B-cell-depleted T cells, or PBMCs.

Original processing methods: Nucleated cell number was recorded as an estimate derived from reference gene primer amplification. The assay was immunoSEQ multiplex PCR, and TCRdb's table has in-frame clones only and misses some. V and J calls and clone size are copied from that table; D and trimming were computed from the DNA. The sample has 130,000 to 150,000 clones, around 87% seen once; the top ten hold around 10%. Per germline, CDR1 KGHSH and CDR2 LQKENI. Trimming pared 3 bases from V and 5 bases from J, leaving 13 bases between. CDR3 length equals 15 residues. The chain employs TRBV18 and TRBJ2-2, with D hard to call. The TCR sequence derives from a man between 60 and 75 years old who had recovered from COVID-19. Source material: PBMCs or T cells enriched from blood (not recorded which). The CDR3 reads CASSPQARTTGELFF. For the CDR3, the DNA is TGTGCCAGCTCACCTCAAGCGCGAACTACCGGGGAGCTGTTTTTT.